This T cell receptor beta chain comes out of a study of cytomegalovirus exposure and HLA in healthy donors. Trimming took 8 bases from V and 0 from J, leaving 8 bases between them. The CDR3 is 13 residues long. Per the germline V gene, CDR1 is MNHEY and CDR2 is SVGAGI. The primer mix had 60 Vbeta and 13 Jbeta primers. Only in-frame clones appear in the TCRdb table, and some are missing; sequencing was by immunoSEQ multiplex PCR. The sample has approximately 110,000 clones; 70% to 85% are singletons. Study results and caveats: Earlier analysis yielded a pattern in which most TCR beta V segments were productive about 90% or about 30% of the time. Several of the most significant clusters appeared, in a later analysis, to be linked to common viral pathogens.

As for this clone: Its target is not known.

This sequence was found in a woman younger than 30 in good health and CMV-seronegative. The V call is TRBV6-5, the J call TRBJ2-1, with D perhaps TRBD2 (6 bases). The source material was PBMCs. Written as DNA, the CDR3 is TGTGCCAGCTCGGGGGACTCCTACAATGAGCAGTTCTTC. Its protein is CASSGDSYNEQFF.